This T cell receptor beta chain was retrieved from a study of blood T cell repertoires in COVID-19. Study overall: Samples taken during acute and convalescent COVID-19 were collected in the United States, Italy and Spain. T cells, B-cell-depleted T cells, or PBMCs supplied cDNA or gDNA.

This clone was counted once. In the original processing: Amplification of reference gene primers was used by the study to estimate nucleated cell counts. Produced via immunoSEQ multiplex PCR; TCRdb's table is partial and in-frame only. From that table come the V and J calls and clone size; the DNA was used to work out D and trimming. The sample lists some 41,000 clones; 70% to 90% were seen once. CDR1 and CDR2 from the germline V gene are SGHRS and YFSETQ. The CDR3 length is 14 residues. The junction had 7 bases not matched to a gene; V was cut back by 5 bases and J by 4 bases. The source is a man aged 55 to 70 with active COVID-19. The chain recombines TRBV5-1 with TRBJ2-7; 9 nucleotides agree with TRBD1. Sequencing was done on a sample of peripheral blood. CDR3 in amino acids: CASSYTGGAYEQYF. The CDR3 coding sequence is TGCGCCAGCAGTTATACAGGGGGCGCGTACGAGCAGTACTTC.